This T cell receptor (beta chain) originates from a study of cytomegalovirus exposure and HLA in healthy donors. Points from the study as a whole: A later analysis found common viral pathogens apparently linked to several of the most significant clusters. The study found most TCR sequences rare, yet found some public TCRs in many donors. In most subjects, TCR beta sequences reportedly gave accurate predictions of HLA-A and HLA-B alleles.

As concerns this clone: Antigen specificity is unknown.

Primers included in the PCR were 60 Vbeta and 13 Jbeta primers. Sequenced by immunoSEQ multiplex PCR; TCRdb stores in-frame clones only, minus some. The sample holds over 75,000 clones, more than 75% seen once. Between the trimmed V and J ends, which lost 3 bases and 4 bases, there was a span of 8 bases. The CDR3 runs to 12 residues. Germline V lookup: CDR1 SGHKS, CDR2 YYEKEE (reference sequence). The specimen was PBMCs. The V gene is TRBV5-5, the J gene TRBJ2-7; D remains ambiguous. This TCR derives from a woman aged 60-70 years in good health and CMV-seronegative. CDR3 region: CASSSDKYEQYF. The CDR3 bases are TGTGCCAGCAGCTCCGACAAATACGAGCAGTACTTC.